The 20 T cell receptor beta chains given below trace back to one sample, sequenced in a study of blood T cell repertoires in COVID-19. The repertoire was sequenced with immunoSEQ multiplex PCR; TCRdb's copy has only in-frame clones and lacks some. The sample consists of around 160,000 clones, 85% to 90% of them appearing once. The specimen sequenced was peripheral blood. These TCRs come from a man in his late teens or twenties with COVID-19, enrolled during active disease.

The V and J genes are TRBV11-2 and TRBJ2-7; D gene ambiguous. The germline CDR1 and CDR2 sequences are SGHAT and FQNNGV. This CDR3 contains 14 residues. Trimming stripped 3 bases from V and 1 base from J, with 10 bases between. The CDR3 coding sequence is TGTGCCAGCAGCTTGGCAGGCTCTTCCTACGAGCAGTACTTC. Its protein is CASSLAGSSYEQYF.

The chain joins TRBV7-2 to TRBJ2-7; 7 nucleotides align to TRBD1. Germline loops: CDR1 SGHTA, CDR2 FQGNSA. The CDR3 runs to 13 residues. J lost 6 bases, V lost 1 base, and 3 bases had no gene match. CDR3 amino acids: CASSLVYRGEQYF. CDR3 DNA sequence: TGTGCCAGCAGCTTAGTTTACAGGGGCGAGCAGTACTTC. The complete variable domain, with remaining parts taken from reference TRBV7-2 and TRBJ2-7, reads GAGVSQSPSNKVTEKGKDVELRCDPISGHTALYWYRQSLGQGLEFLIYFQGNSAPDKSGLPSDRFSAERTGGSVSTLTIQRTQQEDSAVYLCASSLVYRGEQYFGPGTRLTVT.

The V and J genes are TRBV10-1 and TRBJ2-3; D call uncertain. V lost 3 bases, J lost 0 bases, and 13 bases lay in between. The CDR3 runs 16 residues. CDR1 and CDR2 from the germline V gene are WNHNN and SYGVQD (reference sequence). The CDR3 region has the DNA TGCGCCAGCAGTGATCCCGTTAAATCTAGCACAGATACGCAGTATTTT. This gives the protein CASSDPVKSSTDTQYF.

V usage is TRBV18 and J usage is TRBJ1-4; tentative D call: TRBD1 (6 bases). Germline V lookup: CDR1 KGHSH, CDR2 LQKENI. The CDR3 spans 14 residues. V lost 4 bases and J 5 bases, leaving 11 bases between the germline ends. The CDR3 bases are TGTGCCAGCTCACTAAAAACAGGGAATGAAAAACTGTTTTTT. This sequence encodes CASSLKTGNEKLFF.

The chain combines TRBV5-6 with TRBJ2-7; 9 nucleotides match TRBD1. The CDR3 is 14 amino acids. Germline V gene lookup returns CDR1 SGHDT and CDR2 YYEEEE. With 4 bases clipped from V and 6 bases from J, the junction kept 8 bases outside the gene matches. The CDR3 DNA reads TGTGCCAGCAGCACTTGGACAGGGGTCAGCGAGCAGTACTTC. It specifies CASSTWTGVSEQYF.

The rearrangement links TRBV6-1 to TRBJ2-5, with 8 bases that match TRBD1. Germline V gene lookup returns CDR1 MNHNS and CDR2 SASEGT. CDR3 length: 15 amino acids. V trimming: 0 bases; J trimming: 1 base; junction bases outside the gene matches: 1. DNA of the CDR3: TGTGCCAGCAGTGAAGCGGACAGGGTCCAAGAGACCCAGTACTTC. Encoded protein: CASSEADRVQETQYF.

The chain is built from TRBV9 and TRBJ2-3, with 9 bases lining up with TRBD2. The CDR3 consists of 15 residues. The junction had 7 bases not matched to a gene; V was cut back by 3 bases and J by 5 bases. Germline-derived CDR1 and CDR2 are SGDLS and YYNGEE. This CDR3 is CASSASSGTGDTQYF. DNA of the CDR3: TGTGCCAGCAGCGCGTCTAGCGGGACGGGAGATACGCAGTATTTT.

This clone was detected once. The chain joins TRBV29-1 to TRBJ2-2; a possible D gene is TRBD2 (6 bases). Between the trimmed V and J ends, which lost 3 bases and 4 bases, there was a span of 6 bases. CDR3 length: 12 residues. Germline values: CDR1 SQVTM, CDR2 ANQGSEA. CDR3: CSVEEGTGELFF. The CDR3 DNA is TGCAGCGTTGAGGAGGGCACCGGGGAGCTGTTTTTT.

The V gene is TRBV7-2, the J gene TRBJ1-3; 7 nucleotides match TRBD1. The J segment lost 0 bases and the V segment lost 5 bases, leaving 4 bases of the junction unmatched. The germline gives CDR1 SGHTA, CDR2 FQGNSA. This CDR3 is 15 amino acids long. Here the CDR3 DNA reads TGTGCCAGCAGCATACAGGGGAGCTCTGGAAACACCATATATTTT. The encoded protein is CASSIQGSSGNTIYF.

DNA for the CDR3: TGTGCCAGTCAGACACTGAATGAAAAACTGTTTTTT. Amino acid sequence: CASQTLNEKLFF. The rearrangement joins TRBV2 to TRBJ1-4; D is undetermined. The germline gives CDR1 SNHLY, CDR2 FYNNEI. The ends were cut back, 9 bases at V and 5 bases at J, with 10 bases in the middle. CDR3 size: 12 residues.

The chain joins TRBV10-3 to TRBJ2-3; 8 positions match TRBD2. This CDR3 spans 16 amino acids. The V and J ends lost 2 bases and 2 bases, in that order; junction bases with no gene match: 6. From germline, CDR1 is ENHRY and CDR2 SYGVKD. DNA for the CDR3: TGTGCCATCAGTGAGAGGACTAGCCAGGCCACAGATACGCAGTATTTT. Amino acid sequence: CAISERTSQATDTQYF.

V is TRBV27 and J is TRBJ2-3; 9 bases align to TRBD2. V shed 1 base, J shed 5 bases, and the junction held 7 bases outside the gene matches. This CDR3 has 16 amino acids. Germline assignment: CDR1 MNHEY and CDR2 SMNVEV (reference sequence). The CDR3 DNA reads as TGTGCCAGCAGTTTATGGGGTGGACTAGCGCAAGATACGCAGTATTTT. Its protein product is CASSLWGGLAQDTQYF.

The chain combines TRBV19 with TRBJ1-5, with no clear D. V dropped 2 bases and J dropped 0 bases, with 11 bases sitting between them. The CDR3 sequence is 16 residues long. Germline CDR1 and CDR2: LNHDA and SQIVND (reference sequence). CDR3 in DNA: TGTGCCAGTAGTATACCCCTGACATATAGCAATCAGCCCCAGCATTTT. Amino acids: CASSIPLTYSNQPQHF.

The rearrangement links TRBV6-5 to TRBJ2-7; possible D gene TRBD1, 6 bases. The CDR3 consists of 13 residues. CDR1 and CDR2 (germline): MNHEY, SVGAGI. Trimming left V 8 bases short and J 0 bases short, with 11 bases between. As DNA, the CDR3 is TGTGCCAGCGGCAGGGGTCCCTCCTACGAGCAGTACTTC. Its translation is CASGRGPSYEQYF.

The rearrangement uses TRBV9 and TRBJ2-1; 10 bases match TRBD1. The CDR3 has 16 residues. Germline CDR1 and CDR2: SGDLS and YYNGEE. J lost 8 bases, V lost 1 base, and 9 bases had no gene match. CDR3 protein: CASSVPSTGGSDEQFF. CDR3 nucleotides: TGTGCCAGCAGCGTACCCTCGACAGGGGGCTCGGATGAGCAGTTCTTC.

This clone was observed a handful of times. The rearrangement uses TRBV28 and TRBJ2-7; D ambiguous. V was trimmed by 2 bases and J by 5 bases, leaving 10 bases between them. The germline V gene encodes CDR1 MDHEN and CDR2 SYDVKM. The CDR3 totals 13 residues. The CDR3 nucleotides read TGTGCCAGCAGTTTAGGGCCCCCACACGAGCAGTACTTC. It translates to CASSLGPPHEQYF.

This chain connects TRBV28 to TRBJ2-3, with D maybe TRBD2 (5 bases). Per germline, CDR1 MDHEN and CDR2 SYDVKM. V was pared by 8 bases and J by 3 bases, with 9 bases between. The CDR3 has 12 amino acids. CDR3 bases: TGTGCCAGCCTCGAGGGTACAGATACGCAGTATTTT. It codes for CASLEGTDTQYF.

The rearrangement links TRBV7-2 to TRBJ1-5; 7 bases are shared with TRBD1. Trimming took 5 bases from V and 2 from J; bases not matched to a gene: 6. CDR1 SGHTA and CDR2 FQGNSA come from the germline V gene. This CDR3 is built from 15 residues. The CDR3 region is CASSNDRVGNQPQHF. CDR3 sequence (DNA): TGTGCCAGCAGCAACGACAGGGTTGGCAATCAGCCCCAGCATTTT.

The chain uses TRBV19 and TRBJ1-1, with a weak D call TRBD1 (5 bases). V gave up 3 bases and J gave up 5 bases, with 13 bases separating them. The CDR3 is 14 amino acids. Germline loops: CDR1 LNHDA, CDR2 SQIVND (reference sequence). In DNA, the CDR3 is TGTGCCAGTAGTATTTCGATTGCAGGGACTGAAGCTTTCTTT. Translation: CASSISIAGTEAFF.

This sequence joins TRBV11-2 and TRBJ1-4; TRBD1 agrees at 12 bases. Trimming took 5 bases from V and 5 from J; bases not matched to a gene: 6. Germline V lookup: CDR1 SGHAT, CDR2 FQNNGV. This CDR3 region has 16 residues. The DNA for the CDR3 is TGTGCCAGCAGCGCGTCGGGACAGGGGGCAAATGAAAAACTGTTTTTT. It yields the protein CASSASGQGANEKLFF.